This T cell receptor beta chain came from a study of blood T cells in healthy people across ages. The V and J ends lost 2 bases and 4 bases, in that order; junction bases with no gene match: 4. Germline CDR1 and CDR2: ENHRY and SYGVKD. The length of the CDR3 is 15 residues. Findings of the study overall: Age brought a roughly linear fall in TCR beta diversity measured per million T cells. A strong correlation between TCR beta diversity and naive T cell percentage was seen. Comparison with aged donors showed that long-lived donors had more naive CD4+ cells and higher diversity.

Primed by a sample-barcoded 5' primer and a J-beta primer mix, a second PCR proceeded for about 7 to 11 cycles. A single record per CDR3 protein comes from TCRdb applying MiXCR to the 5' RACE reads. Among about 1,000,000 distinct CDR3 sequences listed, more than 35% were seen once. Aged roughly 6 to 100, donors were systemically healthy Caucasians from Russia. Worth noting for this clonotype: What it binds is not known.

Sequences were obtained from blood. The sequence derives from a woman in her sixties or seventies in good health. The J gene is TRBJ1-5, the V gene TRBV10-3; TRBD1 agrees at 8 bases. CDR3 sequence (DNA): TGTGCCATCAGTGAGACCGGGACAGGAAATCAGCCCCAGCATTTT. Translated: CAISETGTGNQPQHF.